These 2 T cell receptor beta chains originate from one sample sequenced in a study of shared clonotypes between healthy human individuals (dated by TCRdb to 2020 to 2022). The library came from the immunoSEQ multiplex PCR assay. As stored in TCRdb, this immuneACCESS dataset retains in-frame rearrangements with V and J assigned. A fraction of the clones does not appear; measured against another copy, unresolved V genes explain less than half of the discrepancy, and the remainder lacks a known reason. For this sample there are a few hundred thousand clones; 73% appear just once. The top ten clonotypes cover 8.5% to 12% of the sample. Source material: memory CD4+ T cells sorted from blood. In light of the paper, this sample's cell subset or site label describes: CD45RA-negative fraction. These receptors came from a man younger than 40 in good health.

V gene TRBV7-8 combines with J gene TRBJ2-1, with a weak D call TRBD1 (8 bases). Germline V lookup: CDR1 SGHVS, CDR2 FQNEAQ. V was trimmed by 5 bases and J by 15 bases, leaving 26 bases between them. The CDR3 has 15 amino acids. CDR3 in DNA: TGTGCCAGCAGCCCACGGACAGGGACTACTCTTCGGCTGTTCTTC. It encodes CASSPRTGTTLRLFF.

The rearrangement joins TRBV10-3 to TRBJ2-2, with 7 bases identical to TRBD1. The CDR3 length is 15 residues. Unmatched junction bases numbered 7, after V lost 6 bases and J lost 3 bases. Germline V gives CDR1 ENHRY, CDR2 SYGVKD. The CDR3 nucleotides are TGTGCCATCAGCGAGGGACAGAAGGACACCGGGGAGCTGTTTTTT. This sequence encodes CAISEGQKDTGELFF.